This TCR beta chain was identified in a study of CD8+ T cells in alopecia areata (dated by TCRdb to 2017 to 2018). Study-level background: Treated patients were enrolled in an open-label pilot trial of oral tofacitinib at 5 to 10 mg twice daily for moderate-to-severe alopecia areata. Biopsies were taken from tofacitinib-treated patients at baseline and again at 4 and 24 weeks into treatment, and several of those patients also had a later scalp biopsy. Scalp clonality was compared across normal scalp (n=4), patchy alopecia areata scalp (n=8), and alopecia totalis/universalis scalp (n=8). The RNA source kit depended on sample type: the PAXgene miRNA kit for fixed scalp, the miRNeasy kit for PBMCs, and the RNeasy kit for mouse skin. Tofacitinib was given for 6 to 18 months, followed by 6 months of follow-up off drug to assess delayed response and recurrence. High-throughput TCRbeta sequencing was used to examine T cell clonal expansion in alopecia areata in both the C3H/HeJ mouse model and human patients. Human TCRbeta sequencing covered scalp tissue and sorted CD4+ and CD8+ peripheral blood T cells from patchy and totalis/universalis alopecia areata patients and healthy controls. immunoSEQ multiplex PCR using 35 Vbeta forward primers and 13 Jbeta reverse primers was used to amplify TCRbeta CDR3 regions.

Library construction relied on the immunoSEQ multiplex PCR assay. RNA was extracted from all samples and reverse transcribed into cDNA as template for TCR sequencing. SuperScript III was used to make first-strand cDNA, primed with a 2:1 mix of oligo-dT and random hexamers. A synthetic immune receptor repertoire was used to gauge amplification bias, and whatever bias remained was removed computationally. For the original study's pipeline: Raw reads were preprocessed to remove errors, and CDR3 was defined according to IMGT conventions as the region from the conserved cysteine to phenylalanine. Clonality was calculated as 1 minus Shannon entropy normalized by log2 of the number of productive unique TCRs. Whether each scalp clone was CD4 or CD8 was inferred by checking scalp TCRbeta sequences against the CD4 and CD8 repertoires from sorted blood. TCRdb mirrors the immuneACCESS table, restricted to in-frame sequences. Some clones are absent from its copies; in checked studies, under half trace to an unresolved V gene, and the reason for the others is unknown. D and trimming come from the DNA, and the V and J calls and clone size come from that table. This sample has about 97,000 clones in its table, and 35% to 45% of those were observed once. Approximately 1.5% of the sample is in the top ten clones.

In regard to this clone: The antigen it binds to is not known. It has no much larger one-base neighbor in the sample; base qualities were not kept.

The investigation overall reported the following: Unlike mouse skin, which is dominated by gammadelta T cells, normal human skin has resident alphabeta T cells that are also sequenced, and this complicates analysis of the scalp TCR repertoire. Shared TCR sequences between patients were less evident than in mice, which may be partly attributable to HLA diversity in the patient population. Lesional scalp, especially in alopecia totalis/universalis, showed higher clonality and more expanded CD8+ clones than normal scalp, suggesting antigenic drive.

Reading from cysteine to phenylalanine, the CDR3 counts 14 amino acids. Only CDR3 DNA is held: 42 bases, read in frame from base 1. CDR1 and CDR2 (SNHLY, FYNNEI) derive from the germline V gene. Between the V and J ends, shortened by 5 bases and 5 bases respectively, the junction contains 16 bases. Peripheral blood and lesional scalp punch biopsies were obtained from patients with alopecia areata. PBMCs were separated by density centrifugation and stained for CD3, CD4 and CD8, after which CD4+ and CD8+ T cells were sorted on a FACSAria. Rearrangement joined TRBV2 to TRBJ2-7; the D gene assignment is perhaps TRBD1 or TRBD2, with each matching 6 bases. This TCR was sampled from a human donor with alopecia areata. Specimen: CD4+ T cells sorted from blood. The CDR3 amino acid sequence is: CASSLQQGGNEQYF. The DNA sequence is given as TGTGCCAGCAGTTTACAACAGGGAGGCAACGAGCAGTACTTC.